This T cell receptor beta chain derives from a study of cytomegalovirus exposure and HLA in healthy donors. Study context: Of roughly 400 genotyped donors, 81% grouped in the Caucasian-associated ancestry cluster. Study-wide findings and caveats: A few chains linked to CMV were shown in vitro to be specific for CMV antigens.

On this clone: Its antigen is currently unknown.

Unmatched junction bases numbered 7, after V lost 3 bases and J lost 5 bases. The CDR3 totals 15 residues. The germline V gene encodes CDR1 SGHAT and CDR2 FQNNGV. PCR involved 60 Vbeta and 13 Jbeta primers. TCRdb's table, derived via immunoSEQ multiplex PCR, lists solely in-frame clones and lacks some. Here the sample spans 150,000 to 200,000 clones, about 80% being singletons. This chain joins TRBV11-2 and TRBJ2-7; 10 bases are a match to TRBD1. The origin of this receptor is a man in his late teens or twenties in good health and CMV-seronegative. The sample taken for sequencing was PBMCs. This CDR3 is CASSFPGQGIHEQYF. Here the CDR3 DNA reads TGTGCCAGCAGCTTTCCGGGACAGGGGATCCACGAGCAGTACTTC.